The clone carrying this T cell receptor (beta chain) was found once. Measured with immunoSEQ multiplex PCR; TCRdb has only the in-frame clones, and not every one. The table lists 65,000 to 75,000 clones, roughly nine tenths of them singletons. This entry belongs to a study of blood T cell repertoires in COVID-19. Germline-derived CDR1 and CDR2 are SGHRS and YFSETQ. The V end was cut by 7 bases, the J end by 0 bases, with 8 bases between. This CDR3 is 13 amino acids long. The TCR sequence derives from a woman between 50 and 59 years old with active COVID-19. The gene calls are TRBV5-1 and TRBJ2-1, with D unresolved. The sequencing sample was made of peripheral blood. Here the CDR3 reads CASEQVSYNEQFF. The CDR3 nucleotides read TGCGCCAGCGAGCAGGTCTCCTACAATGAGCAGTTCTTC.